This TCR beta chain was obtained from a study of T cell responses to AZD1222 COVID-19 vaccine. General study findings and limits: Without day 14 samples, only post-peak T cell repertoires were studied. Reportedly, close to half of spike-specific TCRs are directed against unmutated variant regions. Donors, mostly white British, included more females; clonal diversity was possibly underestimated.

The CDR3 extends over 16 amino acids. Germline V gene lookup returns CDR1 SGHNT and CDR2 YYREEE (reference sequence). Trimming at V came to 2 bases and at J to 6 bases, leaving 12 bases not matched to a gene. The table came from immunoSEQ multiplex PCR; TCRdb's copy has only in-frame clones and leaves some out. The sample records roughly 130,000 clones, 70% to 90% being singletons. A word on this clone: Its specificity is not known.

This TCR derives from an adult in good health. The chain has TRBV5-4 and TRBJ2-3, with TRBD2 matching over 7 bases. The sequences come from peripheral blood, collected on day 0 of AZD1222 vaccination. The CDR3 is CASSFTKRGPMDTQYF. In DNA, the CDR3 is TGTGCCAGCAGCTTCACGAAGCGGGGTCCGATGGATACGCAGTATTTT.